One and the same sample provided the 9 T cell receptor beta chains below, sequenced in a study of monozygotic twins with cystic fibrosis. Data came from immunoSEQ multiplex PCR; TCRdb stores just in-frame clones and leaves some out. The sample shows around 30,000 clones, 95% to 98% of them seen only once. Sequences were obtained from blood. These receptors all stem from a girl aged 2 to 10 with cystic fibrosis.

This clone was detected only once. This chain uses TRBV5-4 with TRBJ2-2, with D perhaps matching TRBD1 or TRBD2 (5 bases each). This CDR3 has 16 amino acids. Germline CDR1 SGHNT, CDR2 YYREEE (reference sequence). V was clipped by 4 bases and J by 2 bases, with 15 bases between them. CDR3 coding DNA: TGTGCCAGCAGCCCTGGGGGAGCGGCCAACACCGGGGAGCTGTTTTTT. Translating gives CASSPGGAANTGELFF.

The rearrangement joins TRBV28 to TRBJ1-1, with D uncertain. The germline V and J ends were trimmed by 8 bases and 0 bases, with 10 bases remaining between them. CDR3 length equals 13 residues. Germline V lookup: CDR1 MDHEN, CDR2 SYDVKM. For the CDR3, the DNA is TGTGCCAGCTCGATAGAGATGAACACTGAAGCTTTCTTT. Translated, it gives CASSIEMNTEAFF.

V and J are TRBV18 and TRBJ1-1; 9 bases agree with TRBD1. The CDR3 contains 13 residues. V shed 3 bases, J shed 4 bases, and the junction held 0 bases outside the gene matches. The germline gives CDR1 KGHSH, CDR2 LQKENI. Written as DNA, the CDR3 is TGTGCCAGCTCACCGGGACAGGGCACTGAAGCTTTCTTT. This encodes CASSPGQGTEAFF. The full variable domain, its missing parts supplied by reference TRBV18 and TRBJ1-1, is NAGVMQNPRHLVRRRGQEARLRCSPMKGHSHVYWYRQLPEEGLKFMVYLQKENIIDESGMPKERFSAEFPKEGPSILRIQQVVRGDSAAYFCASSPGQGTEAFFGQGTRLTVV.

The rearrangement uses TRBV5-1 and TRBJ1-6; a possible D gene is TRBD1 (5 bases). Germline assignment: CDR1 SGHRS and CDR2 YFSETQ. Trimming cost V 7 bases and J 10 bases, with 18 bases left between them. This CDR3 is 14 amino acids long. DNA of the CDR3: TGCGCCAGCGGGGACTACGGGAATTCGTCACCCCTCCACTTT. This translates into CASGDYGNSSPLHF.

The gene calls are TRBV19 and TRBJ1-3; TRBD1 is a possible D gene (5 bases). V was clipped by 3 bases and J by 0 bases, with 15 bases between them. CDR3 length: 17 residues. Germline-derived CDR1 and CDR2 are LNHDA and SQIVND (reference sequence). In nucleotides, the CDR3 is TGTGCCAGTAGTATTTCAGGGAACTGGATCTCTGGAAACACCATATATTTT. Protein: CASSISGNWISGNTIYF.

This chain uses TRBV15 with TRBJ2-1; 9 bases are a match to TRBD1. CDR1 LNHNV and CDR2 YYDKDF come from the germline V gene (reference sequence). The CDR3 is 13 residues long. V shed 5 bases, J shed 8 bases, and the junction held 4 bases outside the gene matches. The CDR3 DNA follows: TGTGCCACCAGCGCCGGGACAGGGTATGAGCAGTTCTTC. Residues: CATSAGTGYEQFF. The full variable domain, its missing parts supplied by reference TRBV15 and TRBJ2-1, is DAMVIQNPRYQVTQFGKPVTLSCSQTLNHNVMYWYQQKSSQAPKLLFHYYDKDFNNEADTPDNFQSRRPNTSFCFLDIRSPGLGDTAMYLCATSAGTGYEQFFGPGTRLTVL.

The V call is TRBV5-5, the J call TRBJ2-7; D might be TRBD1 or TRBD2, each matching 5 bases. This CDR3 has 15 residues. V gave up 3 bases and J gave up 1 base, with 14 bases separating them. Germline V gene data show CDR1 as SGHKS and CDR2 as YYEKEE (reference sequence). For the CDR3, the DNA is TGTGCCAGCAGCTCTTGGGGGTTCGGGTCCTACGAGCAGTACTTC. Translating gives CASSSWGFGSYEQYF. The entire variable domain, with the rest obtained from reference TRBV5-5 and TRBJ2-7, is as follows: DAGVTQSPTHLIKTRGQQVTLRCSPISGHKSVSWYQQVLGQGPQFIFQYYEKEERGRGNFPDRFSARQFPNYSSELNVNALLLGDSALYLCASSSWGFGSYEQYFGPGTRLTVT.

The rearrangement joins TRBV30 to TRBJ2-3; 7 nucleotides match TRBD2. This CDR3 is 14 amino acids long. The germline V gene has CDR1 GTSNPN and CDR2 SVGIG (reference sequence). The J segment lost 11 bases and the V segment lost 2 bases, leaving 13 bases of the junction unmatched. CDR3 sequence reads: CAWSPGGTAGMQYF. DNA for the CDR3: TGTGCCTGGAGTCCCGGGGGGACCGCGGGTATGCAGTATTTT.

The chain has TRBV27 and TRBJ2-1; 11 bases line up with TRBD1. The CDR3 is made up of 16 amino acids. Germline V gives CDR1 MNHEY, CDR2 SMNVEV (reference sequence). V was clipped by 4 bases and J by 9 bases; unmatched bases: 11. CDR3 protein: CASSSQPGQGDREQFF. CDR3 DNA: TGTGCCAGCAGTTCCCAACCGGGACAGGGGGACCGTGAGCAGTTCTTC.